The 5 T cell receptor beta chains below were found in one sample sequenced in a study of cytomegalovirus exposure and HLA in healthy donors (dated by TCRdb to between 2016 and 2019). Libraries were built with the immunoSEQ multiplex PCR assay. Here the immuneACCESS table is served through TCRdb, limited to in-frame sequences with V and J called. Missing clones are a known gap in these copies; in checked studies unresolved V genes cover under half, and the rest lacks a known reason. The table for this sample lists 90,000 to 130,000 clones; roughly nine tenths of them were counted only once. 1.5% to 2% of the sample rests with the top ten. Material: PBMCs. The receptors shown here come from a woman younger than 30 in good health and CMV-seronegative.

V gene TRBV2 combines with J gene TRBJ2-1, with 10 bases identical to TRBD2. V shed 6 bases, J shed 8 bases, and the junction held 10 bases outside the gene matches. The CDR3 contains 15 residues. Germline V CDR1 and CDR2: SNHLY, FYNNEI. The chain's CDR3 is CASSETSGYLYEQFF. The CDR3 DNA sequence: TGTGCCAGCAGCGAGACTAGCGGGTACCTCTATGAGCAGTTCTTC.

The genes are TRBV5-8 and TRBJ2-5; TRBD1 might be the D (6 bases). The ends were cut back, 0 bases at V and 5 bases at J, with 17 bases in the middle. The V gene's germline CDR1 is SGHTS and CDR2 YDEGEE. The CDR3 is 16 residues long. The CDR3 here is CASSLAPDRPGETQYF. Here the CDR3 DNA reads TGTGCCAGCAGCTTGGCCCCAGACAGGCCTGGGGAGACCCAGTACTTC.

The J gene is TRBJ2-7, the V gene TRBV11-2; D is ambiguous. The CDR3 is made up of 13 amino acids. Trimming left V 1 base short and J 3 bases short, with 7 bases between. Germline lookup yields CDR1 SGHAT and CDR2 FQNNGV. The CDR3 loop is CASSLGRSYEQYF. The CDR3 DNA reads TGTGCCAGCAGCTTAGGACGGAGCTACGAGCAGTACTTC.

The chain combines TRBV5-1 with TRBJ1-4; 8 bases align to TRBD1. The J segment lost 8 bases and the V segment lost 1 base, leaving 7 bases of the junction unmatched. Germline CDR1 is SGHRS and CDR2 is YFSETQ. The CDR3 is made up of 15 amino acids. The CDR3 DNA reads TGCGCCAGCAGCTTGCTTGACAGGGGACGAGAAAAACTGTTTTTT. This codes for CASSLLDRGREKLFF.

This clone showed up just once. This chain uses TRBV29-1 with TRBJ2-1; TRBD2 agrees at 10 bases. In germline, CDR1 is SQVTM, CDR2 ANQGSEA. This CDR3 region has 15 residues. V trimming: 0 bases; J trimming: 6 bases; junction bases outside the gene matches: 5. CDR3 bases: TGCAGCGTTGAAGACGGACTAGCGGAATTCAATGAGCAGTTCTTC. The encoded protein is CSVEDGLAEFNEQFF.